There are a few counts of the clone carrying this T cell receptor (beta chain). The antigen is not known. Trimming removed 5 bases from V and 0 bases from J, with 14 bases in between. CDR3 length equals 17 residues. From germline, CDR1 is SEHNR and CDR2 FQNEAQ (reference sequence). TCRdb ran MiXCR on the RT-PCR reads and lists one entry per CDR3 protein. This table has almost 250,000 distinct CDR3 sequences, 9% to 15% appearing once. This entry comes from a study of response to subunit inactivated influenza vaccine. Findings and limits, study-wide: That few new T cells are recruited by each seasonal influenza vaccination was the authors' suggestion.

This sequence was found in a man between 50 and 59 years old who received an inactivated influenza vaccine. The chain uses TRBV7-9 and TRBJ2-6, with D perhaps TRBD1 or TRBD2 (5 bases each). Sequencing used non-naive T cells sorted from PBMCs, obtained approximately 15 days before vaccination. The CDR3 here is CASSLWDRSSGANVLTF. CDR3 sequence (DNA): TGTGCCAGCAGCCTGTGGGACCGCAGCTCTGGGGCCAACGTCCTGACTTTC.